The entry that follows covers one T cell receptor beta chain sequence. Its antigen is not yet known. No base qualities exist here, and no much larger clone lies one base off it. The collaborating institutions used their own protocols to collect whole blood in K2EDTA tubes. For TCRbeta analysis, collaborator samples were shipped as frozen whole blood, as isolated PBMCs, or as DNA extracted from either sample type. TCRbeta CDR3 regions were amplified from genomic DNA using the immunoSEQ Assay, a bias-controlled multiplex PCR. On the authors' methods: The number of nucleated cells in each sample was estimated from the amplification of reference gene primers within the assay. Sequence reads were collapsed and filtered to measure the absolute abundance of every unique TCRbeta CDR3 rearrangement. Productive Simpson clonality was computed per sample as the square root of Simpson's diversity index over productive rearrangements. TCRdb took over this immuneACCESS table, retaining in-frame rearrangements with V and J assigned. Such tables are incomplete; in checked studies, under half of the missing clones stem from an unresolved V gene, and the remainder is unexplained. The V and J calls and clone size are taken from that table; D and trimming were inferred from the DNA. Within this sample are approximately 99,000 clones, with around 87% of them counted one time only. The top ten clones comprise just under 20% of the sample.

A distance of 11 bases separates the germline ends of V and J, which lose 4 bases and 0 bases respectively. Per the germline V gene, SGHRS is the CDR1 and YFSETQ is the CDR2. Reading from cysteine to phenylalanine, the CDR3 counts 15 amino acids. Of all the DNA, just the CDR3 is kept, 45 bases in frame from base 1. The record originates from a study of blood T cell repertoires in COVID-19 (dated by TCRdb to 2018 to 2020). Some background on the complete study: The collaborator samples originated in the United States, Italy and Spain and spanned the acute and convalescent phases of COVID-19. The material from the prospective study consisted of cDNA or gDNA derived from T cells, B-cell-depleted T cells, or PBMCs. Subjects who had been exposed to COVID-19, were actively infected with it, or had recovered from it provided the deeply sampled blood TCRbeta repertoires that made up the dataset. The repertoires were made available in a free public database intended to serve as a resource for research on the immune response to SARS-CoV-2. The samples were drawn from two sources: the first 160 participants of the ongoing ImmuneRACE study, and 1,000 to 1,500 subjects contributed by 6 global collaborators. Sample metadata almost always included a de-identified subject ID, COVID-19 status, age in years and sex. Where HLA class I and class II types were available, the types were taken from metadata supplied by the sample provider, not from assay-based typing. Study-level results and caveats: How much clinical and demographic metadata was included differed by source and by participant, and the metadata was provided uncurated.

The TCR originated in a human donor in a cohort sampled during active COVID-19. The sample taken for sequencing was peripheral blood. In this chain, TRBV5-1 is recombined with TRBJ2-1; TRBD1 could be the D gene, as 5 bases match. At the DNA level, the sequence is TGCGCCAGCAGCATTGACAGTAGCTCCTACAATGAGCAGTTCTTC. It encodes CASSIDSSSYNEQFF.